These T cell receptor beta chains were read from a single sample in a study of T cell responses to AZD1222 COVID-19 vaccine. Repertoires were generated with immunoSEQ multiplex PCR, while TCRdb's copy carries only in-frame clones and drops some. The data show 150,000 to 200,000 clones, with about 92% seen just once and around 1% held by the top ten. Sequences were derived from peripheral blood, sampled 28 days after the second AZD1222 dose. These TCRs come from an adult who received the AZD1222 COVID-19 vaccine. CDR3s include the opening cysteine and the closing phenylalanine or tryptophan. The D gene is left open where the match is weak. Expanded clones get a size class; other rows say once, few or many, or leave the size out.

v_gene: TRBV6-5
j_gene: TRBJ1-2
abundance: -
d_gene: -
CDR3nt: TGTGCCAGCAGTTACTCGAGGGACAACTATGGCTACACCTTC
CDR3aa: CASSYSRDNYGYTF

v_gene: TRBV19
j_gene: TRBJ1-5
abundance: -
d_gene: -
CDR3nt: TGTGCCAGTAGTATAGATTCGGCAGGGACCCCTCCGTGGCCCCAGCATTTT
CDR3aa: CASSIDSAGTPPWPQHF

v_gene: TRBV14
j_gene: TRBJ1-2
abundance: -
d_gene: -
CDR3nt: TGTGCCAGCAGCCAAGGTGGTGAAGGCTACACCTTC
CDR3aa: CASSQGGEGYTF

v_gene: TRBV10-2
j_gene: TRBJ2-1
abundance: -
d_gene: TRBD1
CDR3nt: TGCGCCAGCAGTGATCCGTGGAAAGGGGGCCACTCCTACAATGAGCAGTTCTTC
CDR3aa: CASSDPWKGGHSYNEQFF

v_gene: TRBV7-6
j_gene: TRBJ2-1
abundance: -
d_gene: TRBD2
CDR3nt: TGTGCCAGCAGCTGGCGGGGGGGCTCCTACAATGAGCAGTTCTTC
CDR3aa: CASSWRGGSYNEQFF

v_gene: TRBV7-9
j_gene: TRBJ2-1
abundance: -
d_gene: -
CDR3nt: TGTGCCAGCAGCTCCCCCCACAATGAGCAGTTCTTC
CDR3aa: CASSSPHNEQFF

v_gene: TRBV9
j_gene: TRBJ1-6
abundance: -
d_gene: -
CDR3nt: TGTGCCAGCAGCGCCTCCTCAGGGCTAAATTCACCCCTCCACTTT
CDR3aa: CASSASSGLNSPLHF

v_gene: TRBV12-3/TRBV12-4
j_gene: TRBJ1-1
abundance: -
d_gene: TRBD1
CDR3nt: TGTGCCAGCGCCAGACAGGGCGGGACTGAAGCTTTCTTT
CDR3aa: CASARQGGTEAFF

v_gene: TRBV6-5
j_gene: TRBJ1-5
abundance: -
d_gene: -
CDR3nt: TGTGCCAGCAGCAACACTTATAATCAGCCCCAGCATTTT
CDR3aa: CASSNTYNQPQHF

v_gene: TRBV19
j_gene: TRBJ2-3
abundance: -
d_gene: -
CDR3nt: TGTGCCAGTACCCATGGGAGGGGGTGGGGAGATACGCAGTATTTT
CDR3aa: CASTHGRGWGDTQYF

v_gene: TRBV11-2
j_gene: TRBJ1-4
abundance: -
d_gene: -
CDR3nt: TGTGCCAGCAGGCAGTCTAATGAAAAACTGTTTTTT
CDR3aa: CASRQSNEKLFF

v_gene: TRBV19
j_gene: TRBJ1-4
abundance: -
d_gene: TRBD1
CDR3nt: TGTGCCAGTAGTATTGGGACAGGGAGAGGTGAAAAACTGTTTTTT
CDR3aa: CASSIGTGRGEKLFF

v_gene: TRBV9
j_gene: TRBJ2-2
abundance: -
d_gene: -
CDR3nt: TGTGCCAGCAGCGTTCCGGTTTGGACCGGGGAGCTGTTTTTT
CDR3aa: CASSVPVWTGELFF

v_gene: TRBV5-1
j_gene: TRBJ1-1
abundance: -
d_gene: -
CDR3nt: TGCGCCAGCAGCTTGGAGAGCGCCGGGGTCACTGAAGCTTTCTTT
CDR3aa: CASSLESAGVTEAFF

v_gene: TRBV7-9
j_gene: TRBJ1-1
abundance: -
d_gene: TRBD1
CDR3nt: TGTGCCAGCAGCCGACAGGGTGGAGCTTTCTTT
CDR3aa: CASSRQGGAFF

v_gene: TRBV6-5
j_gene: TRBJ1-1
abundance: -
d_gene: -
CDR3nt: TGTGCCAGCAGTGACTCAGGACACACTGAAGCTTTCTTT
CDR3aa: CASSDSGHTEAFF

v_gene: TRBV19
j_gene: TRBJ1-5
abundance: -
d_gene: TRBD1
CDR3nt: TGTGCCAGTAGTATGGCCCCCCGACTAGGGGGCGGCAATCAGCCCCAGCATTTT
CDR3aa: CASSMAPRLGGGNQPQHF

v_gene: TRBV4-1
j_gene: TRBJ2-3
abundance: -
d_gene: -
CDR3nt: TGCGCCAGCAGCCAAGGGATCGGGACAGATACGCAGTATTTT
CDR3aa: CASSQGIGTDTQYF

v_gene: TRBV9
j_gene: TRBJ1-2
abundance: -
d_gene: -
CDR3nt: TGTGCCAGCAGCGCCACAGGGATCGGAGACTATGGCTACACCTTC
CDR3aa: CASSATGIGDYGYTF

v_gene: TRBV4-2
j_gene: TRBJ2-5
abundance: -
d_gene: -
CDR3nt: TGTGCCAGCAGCCCGGGCATCCGAGCGGCCCAAGAGACCCAGTACTTC
CDR3aa: CASSPGIRAAQETQYF

v_gene: TRBV6-1
j_gene: TRBJ1-2
abundance: -
d_gene: -
CDR3nt: TGTGCCAGCAGTGAAGGAATAGACGGGTATGGCTACACCTTC
CDR3aa: CASSEGIDGYGYTF

v_gene: TRBV18
j_gene: TRBJ1-5
abundance: once
d_gene: -
CDR3nt: TGTGCCAGCTCCACCACACCAAGCAATCAGCCCCAGCATTTT
CDR3aa: CASSTTPSNQPQHF

v_gene: TRBV6-5
j_gene: TRBJ1-1
abundance: -
d_gene: -
CDR3nt: TGTGCCAGCAGTTACCTACCACAGGGTGTGAACACTGAAGCTTTCTTT
CDR3aa: CASSYLPQGVNTEAFF

v_gene: TRBV6-5
j_gene: TRBJ1-1
abundance: -
d_gene: -
CDR3nt: TGTGCCAGCAGTCCTGCCGGACACGGGGCTTTCTTT
CDR3aa: CASSPAGHGAFF

v_gene: TRBV10-3
j_gene: TRBJ1-4
abundance: -
d_gene: -
CDR3nt: TGTGCCATCAGTGAGTCAGGAGGGCCTAGGGGTGAAAAACTGTTTTTT
CDR3aa: CAISESGGPRGEKLFF

v_gene: TRBV12-3/TRBV12-4
j_gene: TRBJ1-2
abundance: once
d_gene: -
CDR3nt: TGTGCCAGCAGGCCAGGGACGTATCTAGGCTACACCTTC
CDR3aa: CASRPGTYLGYTF

v_gene: TRBV10-3
j_gene: TRBJ1-2
abundance: -
d_gene: -
CDR3nt: TGTGCCATCAGTGAGAGGGCAGCGATTTCTAACTATGGCTACACCTTC
CDR3aa: CAISERAAISNYGYTF

v_gene: TRBV27
j_gene: TRBJ1-4
abundance: -
d_gene: -
CDR3nt: TGTGCCAGCAGTTTCGGCGGTGGAAATGAAAAACTGTTTTTT
CDR3aa: CASSFGGGNEKLFF

v_gene: TRBV6-6
j_gene: TRBJ2-3
abundance: -
d_gene: TRBD1
CDR3nt: TGTGCCAGCAGTACCTCGGGACAGGGGGGCACAGATACGCAGTATTTT
CDR3aa: CASSTSGQGGTDTQYF

v_gene: TRBV12-3/TRBV12-4
j_gene: TRBJ1-4
abundance: -
d_gene: -
CDR3nt: TGTGCCAGCAGTTTCAAGAGTGAAAAACTGTTTTTT
CDR3aa: CASSFKSEKLFF

v_gene: TRBV19
j_gene: TRBJ2-2
abundance: -
d_gene: TRBD1
CDR3nt: TGTGCCAGTATGAGGGGGCTAAACACCGGGGAGCTGTTTTTT
CDR3aa: CASMRGLNTGELFF